This note documents a single T cell receptor beta chain sequence. Germline V gives CDR1 SEHNR, CDR2 FQNEAQ (reference sequence). The CDR3 is 14 amino acids. V gave up 0 bases and J gave up 4 bases; unmatched junction bases: 1. The record originates from a study of blood T cell repertoires in COVID-19. Here immunoSEQ multiplex PCR was the method, and the copy in TCRdb shows in-frame clones only, minus some. The sample has 200,000 to 250,000 clones, around four fifths seen once. This rearrangement joins TRBV7-9 to TRBJ1-2; TRBD1 matches at 8 bases. Sequencing was performed on PBMCs or T cells enriched from blood (not recorded which). This clonotype originated in a woman between 35 and 50 years old who had been exposed to COVID-19. The CDR3 sequence is CASSLAGTGYGYTF. DNA for the CDR3: TGTGCCAGCAGCTTAGCGGGGACAGGCTATGGCTACACCTTC. Full variable domain (outside the CDR3, taken from reference TRBV7-9 and TRBJ1-2): DTGVSQNPRHKITKRGQNVTFRCDPISEHNRLYWYRQTLGQGPEFLTYFQNEAQLEKSRLLSDRFSAERPKGSFSTLEIQRTEQGDSAMYLCASSLAGTGYGYTFGSGTRLTVV.